These T cell receptor beta chains were read from a single sample in a study of shared clonotypes between healthy human individuals. The data were produced by immunoSEQ multiplex PCR, yet TCRdb's version contains in-frame clones alone and is incomplete. The sample carries around 2,000,000 clones, about 95% recorded once. Source material: naive CD4+ T cells sorted from blood. These receptors came from a man aged 18-30 years in good health. The CDR3 runs from the conserved cysteine through the conserved F or W. The order of the fields is J gene, D gene, V gene, clone size, CDR3 DNA, CDR3 protein. The D gene is left open where the match is weak. Part of the rows lack a size; the others show once, few, many or a class for expanded clones.

>TRBJ2-1|.|TRBV30|.
TGTGCCTGGAGTTCCGAGCGGGTGCCCTTCTTC
CAWSSERVPFF
>TRBJ2-3|.|TRBV6-1|.
TGTGCCAGCAGTGAAACTCCCACCCGCACAGATACGCAGTATTTT
CASSETPTRTDTQYF
>TRBJ2-7|.|TRBV5-1|.
TGCGCCAGCAGCCTCCGGGACTACGAGCAGTACTTC
CASSLRDYEQYF
>TRBJ2-5|TRBD2|TRBV7-9|.
TGTGCCAGTAAGCTAGCGGGAGTTGAAGAGACCCAGTACTTC
CASKLAGVEETQYF
>TRBJ2-1|.|TRBV10-1|.
TGCGCCAGCAGCCCTCAAGGGGTAGTAAATGAGCAGTTCTTC
CASSPQGVVNEQFF
>TRBJ2-3|TRBD2|TRBV2|.
TGTGCCAGCAGTGTGGGGGCGGGAGGGCCGTGGACAGATACGCAGTATTTT
CASSVGAGGPWTDTQYF
>TRBJ2-3|.|TRBV4-3|.
TGCGCCAGCAGCCAAGGCCTTGTCACAGATACGCAGTATTTT
CASSQGLVTDTQYF
>TRBJ1-1|.|TRBV7-3|.
TGTGCCAGCAGCTCCGGTTGGGACGGTGAAGCTTTCTTT
CASSSGWDGEAFF
>TRBJ2-2|.|TRBV6-5|.
TGTGCCAGCAGTTACGGGTTTTTAGCTAGCCGGGAGCTGTTTTTT
CASSYGFLASRELFF
>TRBJ2-1|TRBD2|TRBV28|.
TGTGCCTCGGCGGGACTAGCGGGGGGTTCCTACAATGAGCAGTTCTTC
CASAGLAGGSYNEQFF
>TRBJ2-3|.|TRBV6-5|.
TGTGCCAGCAGTTACTCTCGGAGCACAGATACGCAGTATTTT
CASSYSRSTDTQYF
>TRBJ1-1|.|TRBV7-9|.
TGTGCCAGCAGCCTAGACCCGAACACTGAAGCTTTCTTT
CASSLDPNTEAFF
>TRBJ1-5|.|TRBV6-1|.
TGTGCCAGCAGTGAAGGGACAGCCTACAATCAGCCCCAGCATTTT
CASSEGTAYNQPQHF
>TRBJ1-4|TRBD1|TRBV28|.
TGTGCCAGCAGTGGGGACAGCTTAGGTGAAAAACTGTTTTTT
CASSGDSLGEKLFF
>TRBJ1-1|.|TRBV6-5|.
TGTGCCAGCAGTTTCCTACCACAGGGTTTAAATACTGAAGCTTTCTTT
CASSFLPQGLNTEAFF
>TRBJ1-2|.|TRBV5-8|.
TGTGCCAGCAGCTTAAGACAGGAGAAAGGCTACACCTTC
CASSLRQEKGYTF
>TRBJ1-1|.|TRBV5-1|.
TGCGCCAGCAGCTGGACTGCCTCGAACACTGAAGCTTTCTTT
CASSWTASNTEAFF
>TRBJ1-1|.|TRBV19|.
TGTGCCAGTAGTATAGTCGTCCAGGGACCCCTGAGCACTGAAGCTTTCTTT
CASSIVVQGPLSTEAFF
>TRBJ1-1|.|TRBV28|.
TGTGCCAGCAGTCAGCAAAGTCTTGAAGCTTTCTTT
CASSQQSLEAFF
>TRBJ2-7|TRBD2|TRBV5-1|.
TGCGCCAGCAGCCGCCGGACTAGCGGGGGGTCCTCCGAGCAGTACTTC
CASSRRTSGGSSEQYF
>TRBJ2-2|TRBD2|TRBV5-5|.
TGTGCCAGCAGCTTTACTAGCGGGGTGAACACCGGGGAGCTGTTTTTT
CASSFTSGVNTGELFF
>TRBJ1-6|.|TRBV18|.
TGTGCCAGCTCATCCCGAGACGATAATTCACCCCTCCACTTT
CASSSRDDNSPLHF
>TRBJ1-2|TRBD1|TRBV10-3|.
TGTGCCACCGCCGGGACAGATAACTATGGCTACACCTTC
CATAGTDNYGYTF
>TRBJ2-7|.|TRBV5-4|.
TGTGCCAGCAGCTTTTCCCCCGCCTACGAGCAGTACTTC
CASSFSPAYEQYF
>TRBJ2-7|.|TRBV11-2|.
TGTGCCAGCAGCTTAGATCTTCGACAGAAACCTTACTTC
CASSLDLRQKPYF
>TRBJ2-5|.|TRBV5-1|.
TGCGCCAGCAGCTTGTTTACCCAAGAGACCCAGTACTTC
CASSLFTQETQYF
>TRBJ1-5|.|TRBV6-5|.
TGTGCCAGCAGTGGCACCTCGGGGCGCCAGCCCCAGCATTTT
CASSGTSGRQPQHF
>TRBJ2-7|.|TRBV21-1|.
TGTGCCAGCAGCAGTTGCGGGGGGGCCTACGAGCAGTACTTC
CASSSCGGAYEQYF
>TRBJ2-1|TRBD2|TRBV2|.
TGTGCCAGCAGTTTGCGGGGGGACGTCTACAATGAGCAGTTCTTC
CASSLRGDVYNEQFF
>TRBJ2-3|.|TRBV20-1|.
TGCAGTGCTTCTACAGATACGCAGTATTTT
CSASTDTQYF
>TRBJ1-1|.|TRBV6-1|.
TGTGCCAGCAGGGTGACAGGTATGAACACTGAAGCTTTCTTT
CASRVTGMNTEAFF
>TRBJ2-1|.|TRBV7-2|.
TGTGCCAGCAGCCCAGCGTCATTCAATGAGCAGTTCTTC
CASSPASFNEQFF
>TRBJ2-7|TRBD1|TRBV30|.
TGTGCCTGGAGTCCGGGGACAGGGTTTGTCTACGAGCAGTACTTC
CAWSPGTGFVYEQYF
>TRBJ2-5|.|TRBV7-9|once
TGTGCCAGCAGCTTAGCCGGGACCGGGACCCAGTACTTC
CASSLAGTGTQYF
>TRBJ2-2|TRBD2|TRBV10-2|.
TGCGCCAGCATGCGGGAGACGAACACCGGGGAGCTGTTTTTT
CASMRETNTGELFF
>TRBJ1-4|TRBD1|TRBV5-1|once
TGCGCCAGCAGCTCCCGACAGGGGGTCGCAACTAATGAAAAACTGTTTTTT
CASSSRQGVATNEKLFF